This TCR beta chain was captured in a study of T-cell reconstitution after alpha-beta-depleted transplantation in children. The V and J ends lost 5 bases and 3 bases respectively, with 9 bases between them. Germline V gene data show CDR1 as MNHEY and CDR2 as SVGAGI. This CDR3 has 13 residues. Unique molecular identifiers tagged the TCRbeta library. TCRdb re-called the PCR reads with MiXCR, one entry per CDR3 protein. This table holds more than 550,000 distinct CDR3 sequences, 10% to 13% found once. V is TRBV6-5 and J is TRBJ2-3; D is possibly TRBD2 (5 bases). This receptor was taken from a human donor who donated a stem cell graft to a child with acute myeloid leukemia. The source material was PBMCs from the stem cell graft donor, sampled from the stem cell graft. Here the CDR3 reads CASSTRETDTQYF. DNA for the CDR3: TGTGCCAGCAGTACTAGAGAAACAGATACGCAGTATTTT.